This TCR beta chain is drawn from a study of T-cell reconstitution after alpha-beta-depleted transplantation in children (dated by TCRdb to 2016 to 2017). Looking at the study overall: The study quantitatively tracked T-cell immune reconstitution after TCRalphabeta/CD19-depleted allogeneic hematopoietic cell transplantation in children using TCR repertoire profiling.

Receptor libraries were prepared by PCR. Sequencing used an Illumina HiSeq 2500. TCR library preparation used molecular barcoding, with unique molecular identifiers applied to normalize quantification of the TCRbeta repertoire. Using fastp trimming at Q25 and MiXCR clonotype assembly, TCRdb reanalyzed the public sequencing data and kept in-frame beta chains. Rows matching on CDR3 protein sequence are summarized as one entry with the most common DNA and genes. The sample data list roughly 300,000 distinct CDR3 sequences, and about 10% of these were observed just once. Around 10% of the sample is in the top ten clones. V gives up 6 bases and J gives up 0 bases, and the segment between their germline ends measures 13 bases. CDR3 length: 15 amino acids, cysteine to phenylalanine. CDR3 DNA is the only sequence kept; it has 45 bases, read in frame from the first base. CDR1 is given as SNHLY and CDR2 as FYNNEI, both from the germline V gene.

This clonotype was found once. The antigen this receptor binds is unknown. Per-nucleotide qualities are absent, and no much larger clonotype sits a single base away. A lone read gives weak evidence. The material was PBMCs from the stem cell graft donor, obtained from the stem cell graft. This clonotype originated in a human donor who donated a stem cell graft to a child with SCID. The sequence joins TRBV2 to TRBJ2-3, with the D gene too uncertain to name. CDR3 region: CASRKDGFSTDTQYF. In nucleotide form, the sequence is TGTGCCAGCAGAAAGGACGGGTTCAGCACAGATACGCAGTATTTT.